The clone carrying this T cell receptor (beta chain) was observed a handful of times. Recruited during active infection, patients (from Seattle) were subsequently followed longitudinally. Original processing notes: Amplification of reference gene primers provided the estimated nucleated cell counts. TCRdb keeps only in-frame clones here, not all; method: immunoSEQ multiplex PCR. V, J and clone size were drawn from that table, and D and trimming were deduced from the DNA. Found here are around 92,000 clones, roughly 70% of them singletons; the top ten hold roughly 3.9%. V was trimmed by 5 bases and J by 7 bases, leaving 8 bases between them. In germline, CDR1 is KGHDR, CDR2 SFDVKD. The CDR3 runs 12 residues. This sample was included in a study of blood T cell repertoires in COVID-19. The overall study: Sources were T cells, B-cell-depleted T cells, or PBMCs; the material itself was cDNA or gDNA.

The V and J genes are TRBV24-1 and TRBJ1-5; D may be TRBD1 (5 bases). Sequenced material: peripheral blood. This receptor was identified in a man between 70 and 80 years old with COVID-19, enrolled during active disease. CDR3 nucleotide sequence: TGTGCCACCAGTGGGGGCGCGCAGCCCCAGCATTTT. Residues: CATSGGAQPQHF.